This TCR beta chain was documented in a study of CD8 T cells in ankylosing spondylitis. Study-wide points: Blood of patients with ankylosing spondylitis appeared to be characterized by a TCR beta motif of several highly homologous variants.

One entry per CDR3 protein results from TCRdb running MiXCR on the 5' RACE reads. The sample records about 220,000 distinct CDR3 sequences, 6% to 8% being singletons. As to this clonotype: No antigen is known for it.

V trimming: 8 bases; J trimming: 2 bases; junction bases outside the gene matches: 5. This CDR3 comprises 13 residues. CDR1 and CDR2 (germline): MNHEY, SMNVEV (reference sequence). The specimen was blood, either unsorted or a sorted T cell fraction (not recorded which). The receptor's source is a male donor with ankylosing spondylitis. J is TRBJ2-7 and V is TRBV27; TRBD2 matches 8 bases. CDR3 sequence: CASGRGLAYEQYF. The CDR3 DNA reads as TGTGCCAGCGGACGGGGACTAGCCTACGAGCAGTACTTC.